The 11 T cell receptor beta chains presented below share a single source sample, sequenced in a study of cytomegalovirus exposure and HLA in healthy donors. PCR involved 60 Vbeta and 13 Jbeta primers. Sequencing was performed with immunoSEQ multiplex PCR; in TCRdb, only in-frame clones are kept and a portion is missing. This sample has about 150,000 clones, with roughly 70% found just once. Sequencing was done on a sample of PBMCs. All receptors derive from a man younger than 35 in good health and CMV-seropositive.

In its sample, this clone was seen a few times. The rearrangement joins TRBV6-5 to TRBJ1-2, with D unresolved. The germline gives CDR1 MNHEY, CDR2 SVGAGI. V lost 6 bases, J lost 4 bases, and 12 bases lay in between. The CDR3 spans 13 residues. CDR3 residues: CASSFGLFYGYTF. CDR3 nucleotides: TGTGCCAGCAGCTTTGGACTGTTCTATGGCTACACCTTC.

V is TRBV7-9 and J is TRBJ1-1; TRBD1 agrees at 7 bases. V gave up 3 bases and J gave up 10 bases; unmatched junction bases: 8. The CDR3 spans 13 residues. Germline V gene lookup returns CDR1 SEHNR and CDR2 FQNEAQ (reference sequence). As DNA, the CDR3 is TGTGCCAGCAGCTTTGGTGTAGGGGGCTCAGCTTTCTTT. This codes for CASSFGVGGSAFF.

The CDR3 DNA is TGTGCCAGCAAGCTTATACAGGGGGGTAGCTACGAGCAGTACTTC. It translates to CASKLIQGGSYEQYF. The rearrangement links TRBV7-2 to TRBJ2-7; TRBD1 aligns across 8 bases. The germline gives CDR1 SGHTA, CDR2 FQGNSA. V trimming: 7 bases; J trimming: 3 bases; junction bases outside the gene matches: 11. CDR3 length equals 15 residues.

This chain uses TRBV29-1 with TRBJ1-1, with D tentatively TRBD1 (5 bases). The germline V gene has CDR1 SQVTM and CDR2 ANQGSEA. This CDR3 has 13 amino acids. Trimming removed 5 bases from V and 0 bases from J, with 10 bases in between. CDR3 in DNA: TGCAGCGTTCGACAGACCCTGAACACTGAAGCTTTCTTT. Translation gives CSVRQTLNTEAFF.

This chain connects TRBV7-3 to TRBJ2-2, with TRBD2 identical over 9 bases. Looked up from germline, CDR1 is SGHTA and CDR2 is FQGTGA. The length of the CDR3 is 17 residues. V was pared by 0 bases and J by 6 bases, with 8 bases of the junction left unmatched. CDR3 DNA sequence: TGTGCCAGCAGCTTAACAGGGACTAGCAGCCCGGCCGGGGAGCTGTTTTTT. It encodes CASSLTGTSSPAGELFF.

This clone occurred once. The rearrangement links TRBV2 to TRBJ2-1; 7 bases map to TRBD2. V lost 3 bases and J lost 4; bases outside the gene matches: 9. This CDR3 spans 16 amino acids. Germline V gene data show CDR1 as SNHLY and CDR2 as FYNNEI. The CDR3 DNA is TGTGCCAGCAGTGATGAGCTGCTAGCGGCTTACAATGAGCAGTTCTTC. This encodes CASSDELLAAYNEQFF.

This clone was recorded once. This chain uses TRBV9 with TRBJ2-1; unclear D gene. CDR1 is SGDLS and CDR2 is YYNGEE in the germline V gene. The CDR3 extends over 14 amino acids. The V and J ends lost 0 bases and 9 bases respectively, with 13 bases between them. The CDR3 DNA sequence: TGTGCCAGCAGCGTAGGATTCGCCCTCGGTGAGCAGTTCTTC. Encoded protein: CASSVGFALGEQFF.

This chain links TRBV4-3 with TRBJ2-3, with D hard to call. V shed 4 bases and J shed 0 bases, with 11 bases lying between them. Germline-derived CDR1 and CDR2 are LGHNA and YSLEER. This CDR3 region has 15 residues. CDR3 sequence reads: CASSPSGDSTDTQYF. The CDR3 nucleotides are TGCGCCAGCAGCCCCTCGGGTGATAGCACAGATACGCAGTATTTT.

The genes are TRBV5-1 and TRBJ2-5; D is possibly TRBD2 (6 bases). Trimming shortened V by 5 bases and J by 4 bases, and 18 bases separated the two germline ends. From germline, CDR1 is SGHRS and CDR2 YFSETQ. The CDR3 extends over 15 amino acids. This CDR3 is CASSFEGGVGETQYF. As DNA, the CDR3 is TGCGCCAGCAGTTTTGAGGGAGGAGTTGGAGAGACCCAGTACTTC.

CDR3 sequence reads: CATSSPSLSSDTQYF. The DNA for the CDR3 is TGTGCCACCAGCAGCCCCTCCCTGTCAAGCGATACGCAGTATTTT. The chain couples TRBV15 to TRBJ2-3; D is unclear. Germline V gene lookup returns CDR1 LNHNV and CDR2 YYDKDF (reference sequence). The CDR3 runs 15 residues. Trimming stripped 3 bases from V and 6 bases from J, with 16 bases between.

The chain is built from TRBV27 and TRBJ2-1; TRBD2 matches at 9 bases. V lost 8 bases and J lost 0; bases outside the gene matches: 5. Germline assignment: CDR1 MNHEY and CDR2 SMNVEV (reference sequence). The CDR3 runs to 15 residues. The CDR3 sequence: CASGRSGSSYNEQFF. The CDR3 coding sequence is TGTGCCAGCGGACGTAGCGGGAGCTCCTACAATGAGCAGTTCTTC.